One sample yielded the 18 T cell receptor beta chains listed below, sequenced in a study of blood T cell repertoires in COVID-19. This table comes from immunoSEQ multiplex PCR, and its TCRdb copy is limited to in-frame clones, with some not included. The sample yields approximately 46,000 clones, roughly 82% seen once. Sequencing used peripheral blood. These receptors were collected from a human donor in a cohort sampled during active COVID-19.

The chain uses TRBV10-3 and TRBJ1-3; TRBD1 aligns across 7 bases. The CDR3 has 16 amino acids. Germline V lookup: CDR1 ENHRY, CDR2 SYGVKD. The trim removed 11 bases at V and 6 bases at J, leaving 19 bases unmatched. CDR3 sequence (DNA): TGTGCCGCCACTTTCCGACAGGGCCCCGAAGCAAACACCATATATTTT. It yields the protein CAATFRQGPEANTIYF.

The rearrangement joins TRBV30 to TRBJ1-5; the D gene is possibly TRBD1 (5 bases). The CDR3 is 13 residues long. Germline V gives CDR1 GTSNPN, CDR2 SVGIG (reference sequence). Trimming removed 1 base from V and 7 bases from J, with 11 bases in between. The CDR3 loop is CAWSGGVQQPQHF. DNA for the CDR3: TGTGCCTGGAGTGGGGGGGTACAGCAGCCCCAGCATTTT.

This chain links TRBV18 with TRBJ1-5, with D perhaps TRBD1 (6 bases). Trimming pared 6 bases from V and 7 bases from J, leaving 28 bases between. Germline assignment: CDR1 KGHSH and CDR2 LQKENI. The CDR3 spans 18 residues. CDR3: CASSTTGQGQNLTQPQHF. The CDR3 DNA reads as TGTGCCAGCTCGACCACAGGGCAGGGTCAAAACCTAACCCAGCCCCAGCATTTT. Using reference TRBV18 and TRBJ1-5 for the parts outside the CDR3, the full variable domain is NAGVMQNPRHLVRRRGQEARLRCSPMKGHSHVYWYRQLPEEGLKFMVYLQKENIIDESGMPKERFSAEFPKEGPSILRIQQVVRGDSAAYFCASSTTGQGQNLTQPQHFGDGTRLSIL.

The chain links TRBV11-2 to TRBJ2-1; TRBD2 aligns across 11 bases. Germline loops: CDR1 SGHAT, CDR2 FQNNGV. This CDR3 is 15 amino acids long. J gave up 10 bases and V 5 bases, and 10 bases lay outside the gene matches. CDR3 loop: CASSLSGGAGQEQFF. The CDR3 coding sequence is TGTGCCAGCAGCCTTAGCGGGGGGGCCGGCCAGGAGCAGTTCTTC.

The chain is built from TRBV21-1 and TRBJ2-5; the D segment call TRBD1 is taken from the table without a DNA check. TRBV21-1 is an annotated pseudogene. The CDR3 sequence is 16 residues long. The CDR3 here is CASTTKNQGAGETQYF. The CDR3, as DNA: TGTGCCAGCACCACCAAAAACCAGGGGGCGGGAGAGACCCAGTACTTC.

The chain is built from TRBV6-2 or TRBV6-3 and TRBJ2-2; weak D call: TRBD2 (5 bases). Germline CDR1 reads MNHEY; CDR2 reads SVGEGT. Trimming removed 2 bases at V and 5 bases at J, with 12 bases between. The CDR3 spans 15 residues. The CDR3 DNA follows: TGTGCCAGCAGTTACCAAGAGGGTGGAACCGGGGAGCTGTTTTTT. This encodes CASSYQEGGTGELFF.

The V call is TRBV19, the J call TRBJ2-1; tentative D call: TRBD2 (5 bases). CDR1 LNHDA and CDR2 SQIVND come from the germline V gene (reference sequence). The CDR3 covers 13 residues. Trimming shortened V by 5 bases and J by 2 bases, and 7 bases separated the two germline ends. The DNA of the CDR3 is TGTGCCAGTAGTCCGAGGGCCTACAATGAGCAGTTCTTC. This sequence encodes CASSPRAYNEQFF. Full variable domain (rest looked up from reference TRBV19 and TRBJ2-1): DGGITQSPKYLFRKEGQNVTLSCEQNLNHDAMYWYRQDPGQGLRLIYYSQIVNDFQKGDIAEGYSVSREKKESFPLTVTSAQKNPTAFYLCASSPRAYNEQFFGPGTRLTVL.

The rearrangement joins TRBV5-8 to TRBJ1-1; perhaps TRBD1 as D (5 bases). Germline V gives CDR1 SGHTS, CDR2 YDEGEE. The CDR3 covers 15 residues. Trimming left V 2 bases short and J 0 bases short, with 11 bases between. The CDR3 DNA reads TGTGCCAGCAGCTTTTCAGGGAACATGAACACTGAAGCTTTCTTT. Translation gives CASSFSGNMNTEAFF.

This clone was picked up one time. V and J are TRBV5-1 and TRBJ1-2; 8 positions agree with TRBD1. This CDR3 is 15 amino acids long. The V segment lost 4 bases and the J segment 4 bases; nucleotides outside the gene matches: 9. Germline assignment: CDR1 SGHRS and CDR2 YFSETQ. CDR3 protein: CASSTGDRGVYGYTF. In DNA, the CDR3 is TGCGCCAGCAGCACGGGCGACAGGGGAGTCTATGGCTACACCTTC.

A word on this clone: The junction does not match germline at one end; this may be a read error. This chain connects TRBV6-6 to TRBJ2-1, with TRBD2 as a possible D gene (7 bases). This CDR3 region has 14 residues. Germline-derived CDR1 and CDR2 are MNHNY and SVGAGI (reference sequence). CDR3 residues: CASSPRGGYSEQFF. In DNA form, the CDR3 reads TGTGCCAGCAGTCCTAGGGGGGGTTACAGTGAGCAGTTCTTC.

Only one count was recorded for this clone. The CDR3 coding sequence is TGCAGCGCCGCTAACAGGGCTGCTACAGATACGCAGTATTTT. Translated: CSAANRAATDTQYF. The rearrangement joins TRBV29-1 to TRBJ2-3; tentative D call: TRBD1 (6 bases). Deletions cut 7 bases from V and 3 bases from J, with 17 bases between. Germline CDR1 is SQVTM and CDR2 is ANQGSEA. The CDR3 is 14 residues long.

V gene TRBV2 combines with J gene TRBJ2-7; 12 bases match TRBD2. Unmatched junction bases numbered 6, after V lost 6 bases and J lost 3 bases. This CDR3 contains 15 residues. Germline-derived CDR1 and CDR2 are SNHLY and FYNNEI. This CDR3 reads CASRPTSGGSYEQYF. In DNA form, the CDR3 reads TGTGCCAGCAGACCGACTAGCGGGGGAAGCTACGAGCAGTACTTC.

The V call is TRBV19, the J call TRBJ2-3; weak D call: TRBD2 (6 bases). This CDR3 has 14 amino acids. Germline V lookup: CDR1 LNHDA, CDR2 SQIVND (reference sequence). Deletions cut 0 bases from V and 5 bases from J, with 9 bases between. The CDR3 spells CASSIDGGKDTQYF. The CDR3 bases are TGTGCCAGTAGTATAGACGGGGGAAAAGATACGCAGTATTTT. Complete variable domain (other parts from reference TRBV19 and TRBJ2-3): DGGITQSPKYLFRKEGQNVTLSCEQNLNHDAMYWYRQDPGQGLRLIYYSQIVNDFQKGDIAEGYSVSREKKESFPLTVTSAQKNPTAFYLCASSIDGGKDTQYFGPGTRLTVL.

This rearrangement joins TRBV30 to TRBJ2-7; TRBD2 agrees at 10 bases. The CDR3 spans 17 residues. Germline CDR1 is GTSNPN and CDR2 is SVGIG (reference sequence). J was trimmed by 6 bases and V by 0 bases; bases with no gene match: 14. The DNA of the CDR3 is TGTGCCTGGAGTGTACACCCAGCGGGGGGGGACTTGTCCGAGCAGTACTTC. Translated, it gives CAWSVHPAGGDLSEQYF.

The DNA of the CDR3 is TGTGCCAGCTCACCACCGACGGGAGGGAGGAACGAGCAGTACTTC. Amino acids: CASSPPTGGRNEQYF. The V gene is TRBV18, the J gene TRBJ2-7; 8 bases are a match to TRBD2. V lost 0 bases and J lost 5; bases outside the gene matches: 6. The CDR3 spans 15 residues. Germline loops: CDR1 KGHSH, CDR2 LQKENI.

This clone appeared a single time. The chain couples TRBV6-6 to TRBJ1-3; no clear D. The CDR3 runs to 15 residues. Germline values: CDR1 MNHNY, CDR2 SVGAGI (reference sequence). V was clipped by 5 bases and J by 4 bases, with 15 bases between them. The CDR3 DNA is TGTGCCAGCAGTGTCCTCGGAGGTTCAGGAAACACCATATATTTT. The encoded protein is CASSVLGGSGNTIYF.

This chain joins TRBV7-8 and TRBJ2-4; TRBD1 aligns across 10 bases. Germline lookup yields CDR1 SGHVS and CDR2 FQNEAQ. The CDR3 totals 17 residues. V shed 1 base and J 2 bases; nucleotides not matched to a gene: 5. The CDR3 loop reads CASSLDGTGASKNIQYF. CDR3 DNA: TGTGCCAGCAGCTTAGACGGGACAGGGGCATCCAAAAACATTCAGTACTTC.

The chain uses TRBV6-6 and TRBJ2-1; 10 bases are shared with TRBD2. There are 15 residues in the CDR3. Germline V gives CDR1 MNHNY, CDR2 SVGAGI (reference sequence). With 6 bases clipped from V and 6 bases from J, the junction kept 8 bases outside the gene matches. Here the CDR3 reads CASSPGLAGVNEQFF. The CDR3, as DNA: TGTGCCAGCAGCCCTGGGCTAGCGGGGGTCAATGAGCAGTTCTTC.